A selection of T cell receptor beta chains follows, all from one sample in a study of T cells after yellow fever vaccination. Each CDR3 protein gets one entry after TCRdb re-called the 5' RACE reads with MiXCR. The sample includes under 700,000 distinct CDR3 sequences, about a sixth of them seen just once. This specimen consisted of PBMCs, obtained more than 4 days after the first yellow fever vaccination. The receptors were sampled from a man aged 18 to 35 who received the YFV17D yellow fever vaccine. Each CDR3 is given with its conserved first and last residue. Each record gives: V gene, J gene, D gene, clone size, CDR3 DNA, CDR3 protein. A D gene is named only where the DNA matches it firmly. Clone size is given for some rows only: seen once, a few or many times, or a class if the clone is expanded.

TRBV6-4	TRBJ2-5	TRBD2	.	TGTGCCAGCAGTCGACTTATTTCGGCGGGGGTGTCCCAAGAGACCCAGTACTTC	CASSRLISAGVSQETQYF
TRBV7-9	TRBJ2-7	TRBD2	.	TGTGCCAGCAGCTTACTGGCTAGCGGGGAGACTACCTACGAGCAGTACTTC	CASSLLASGETTYEQYF
TRBV29-1	TRBJ2-5	.	.	TGCAGCGTAGACGGACTACAAGAGACCCAGTACTTC	CSVDGLQETQYF
TRBV5-1	TRBJ2-1	.	.	TGCGCCAGCAGCTTGGGTCAGGAGAACAATGAGCAGTTCTTC	CASSLGQENNEQFF
TRBV4-3	TRBJ2-4	.	.	TGCGCCAGCAGCCAAGCCGTGACACAGGCTAACATTCAGTACTTC	CASSQAVTQANIQYF
TRBV7-9	TRBJ2-7	.	many	TGTGCCAGCACCCGACAAGGATTCTACGAGCAGTACTTC	CASTRQGFYEQYF
TRBV12-3/TRBV12-4	TRBJ2-5	.	.	TGTGCCAGCAGGGAGACTGAGACCCAGTACTTC	CASRETETQYF
TRBV28	TRBJ2-1	.	.	TGTGCCAGCAGTTTACCTCCCGGGCAGGGTTTCAATGAGCAGTTCTTC	CASSLPPGQGFNEQFF
TRBV5-1	TRBJ1-2	.	few	TGCGCCAGCACCCCTCTGTCCGGGAGAATCGATGGCTACACCTTC	CASTPLSGRIDGYTF
TRBV5-6	TRBJ1-4	.	.	TGTGCCAGCAGTGGAGGGACATCCTTCAATGAAAAACTGTTTTTT	CASSGGTSFNEKLFF
TRBV15	TRBJ1-5	.	.	TGTGCCACCAGCAGAGATACAGGCCTCAATCAGCCCCAGCATTTT	CATSRDTGLNQPQHF
TRBV20-1	TRBJ1-5	.	few	TGCAGTGCTAGCATTCCGGGATCCAGGTGGCCCCAGCATTTT	CSASIPGSRWPQHF
TRBV7-2	TRBJ2-1	.	few	TGTGCCAGCAGCTTAGATTGGGTAGAGGGTTACAATGAGCAGTTCTTC	CASSLDWVEGYNEQFF
TRBV12-3/TRBV12-4	TRBJ1-4	.	.	TGTGCCAGCAGTTTCCGCATAACTGGTAATGAAAAACTGTTTTTT	CASSFRITGNEKLFF
TRBV6-5	TRBJ2-6	.	.	TGTGCCAGCAGTTTTGAGCTCTCTGGGGCCAACGTCCTGACTTTC	CASSFELSGANVLTF
TRBV7-2	TRBJ1-2	TRBD1	few	TGTGCCAGCTTACTCCAGGGGGGGCCTAACTATGGCTACACCTTC	CASLLQGGPNYGYTF
TRBV3-1	TRBJ1-4	.	few	TGTGCCAGCAGCCCAGAGCTCCACGGGGGAGGGCTTACAACTAATGAAAAACTGTTTTTT	CASSPELHGGGLTTNEKLFF
TRBV10-3	TRBJ2-5	TRBD2	few	TGTGCCACTTCACGGGGCGGGGGGGCCTCCCAAGAGACCCAGTACTTC	CATSRGGGASQETQYF
TRBV10-3	TRBJ2-5	TRBD2	few	TGTGCCATCAGTGAGTCGAAGCCTAGCGGGGGGCCTTTCCAAGAGACCCAGTACTTC	CAISESKPSGGPFQETQYF
TRBV6-1	TRBJ2-1	TRBD2	.	TGTGCCAGCAGTCGGAGACTAGCGGGGAGCTCCTACAATGAGCAGTTCTTC	CASSRRLAGSSYNEQFF
TRBV7-8	TRBJ1-1	.	many	TGTGCCAGCAGCTTAGAAAGGGGGAACACTGAAGCTTTCTTT	CASSLERGNTEAFF
TRBV5-1	TRBJ1-5	.	.	TGCGCCAGCAGCCCAGGGCTCAGCTACAATCAGCCCCAGCATTTT	CASSPGLSYNQPQHF
TRBV29-1	TRBJ2-2	TRBD2	few	TGCAGCGTACTAGCGGGGGCATGGAACACCGGGGAGCTGTTTTTT	CSVLAGAWNTGELFF
TRBV12-3/TRBV12-4	TRBJ1-6	.	few	TGTGCCAGCAGTCCGGGACCGAGCTCCTATAATTCACCCCTCCACTTT	CASSPGPSSYNSPLHF
TRBV13	TRBJ1-2	.	few	TGTGCCAGCAGCTTAGAACACGGATCCTCGTATGGCTACACCTTC	CASSLEHGSSYGYTF
TRBV12-3/TRBV12-4	TRBJ1-5	.	.	TGTGCCAGCAGGCACGGGGACCTTTGGCCCCAGCATTTT	CASRHGDLWPQHF
TRBV30	TRBJ1-1	.	few	TGTGCCTGGTGGGGGGGGACTGAAGCTTTCTTT	CAWWGGTEAFF
TRBV12-3/TRBV12-4	TRBJ1-2	TRBD1	.	TGTGCCAGCCTCTACCGCCGGGCAGGGGGCATCCTGTATGGCTACACCTTC	CASLYRRAGGILYGYTF
TRBV7-2	TRBJ2-4	TRBD2	many	TGTGCCAGCAGCTTACCTAGCGGGGGTTCATACATTCAGTACTTC	CASSLPSGGSYIQYF
TRBV12-3/TRBV12-4	TRBJ2-5	.	few	TGTGCCAGCAGTTTAGCGCGGCGGGGGCGAGAGACCCAGTACTTC	CASSLARRGRETQYF
TRBV30	TRBJ2-3	.	.	TGTGCCTGGAATACAGGGTCAGATACGCAGTATTTT	CAWNTGSDTQYF
TRBV14	TRBJ1-4	.	.	TGTGCCAGCAGCCAGGCACAGGGCGGTTTCGGCGAAAAACTGTTTTTT	CASSQAQGGFGEKLFF
TRBV7-2	TRBJ2-1	TRBD2	.	TGTGCCAGCAGCCCTAGCGGTAGTCACAATGAGCAGTTCTTC	CASSPSGSHNEQFF
TRBV4-2	TRBJ1-2	.	.	TGTGCCAGCAGCCAAGACCACTTGTATGGCTACACCTTC	CASSQDHLYGYTF
TRBV5-1	TRBJ1-4	.	.	TGCGCCAGCAGGGTGGCAGCAGCAACTAATGAAAAACTGTTTTTT	CASRVAAATNEKLFF
TRBV7-9	TRBJ2-5	.	few	TGTGCCAGCAGCCCCCTCAGGGTAAAGCACCAAGAGACCCAGTACTTC	CASSPLRVKHQETQYF
TRBV7-3	TRBJ2-5	.	.	TGTGCCAGCAGCTTAGAAGGACCCGGGGAGACCCAGTACTTC	CASSLEGPGETQYF
TRBV2	TRBJ2-2	.	few	TGTGCCAGCACTACAGACGGGATAAACACCGGGGAGCTGTTTTTT	CASTTDGINTGELFF